This T cell receptor beta chain was identified during a study of identical twins (dated by TCRdb to 2016 to 2018). Some background on the complete study: The study deep-sequenced TCR alpha and beta repertoires from monozygotic twins, unrelated adults of various ages and cord blood to test whether fetal clonotypes persist. To rule out contamination, replicate twin experiments were performed at different times with different library preparation protocols. Beyond this particular receptor, the publication reports: Fewer insertions were carried by abundant cord blood beta clonotypes; a weaker similar trend was observed in young adult naive repertoires, while no such trend was observed in memory repertoires. Out-of-frame TCR alpha sharing in monozygotic twins was systematically underestimated by recombination models, whereas sharing between unrelated individuals was in agreement with the recombination models. Because the same donors could not be followed over many years, the conclusions depended on cross-sectional statistical analysis. Out-of-frame TCR alpha sequences shared between twins showed an excess of low generation-probability sequences compared with coincidental sharing between unrelated individuals. A weaker excess of twin sharing was found in beta out-of-frame sequences because the signal-to-noise ratio was lowered by fewer shared sequences. Zero-insertion analyses could be partly confounded by invariant T cells such as MAIT and iNKT, although diverse VJ usage argued against such confounding for most clonotypes.

With respect to this clonotype: Its cognate antigen has yet to be identified. Per-base quality was not reported, and no clone a single base away is much larger than it.

The library was prepared using 5' RACE. The listed sequencing device is Illumina HiSeq 2000. A universal primer binding site was introduced by template switching, and a unique molecular identifier was present in the final cDNA, enabling accurate counting of TCR cDNA molecules. Specific primers in the conserved constant-segment region were used to synthesize first-strand cDNA for the TCR alpha and beta chains. To control for contamination, each cDNA library was double barcoded with a SMART-Mk sample barcode plus Illumina barcodes. TruSeq adapter sequences and Illumina sample barcodes were added in two successive PCR steps. Sequencing of the TCR alpha and beta cDNA libraries was done on the Illumina HiSeq platform using custom primers. The source study handled its data this way. Unique molecular identifiers were extracted from raw reads with MiGEC, and CDR3 positions were determined with MiXCR. For each individual, recombination models were inferred using an EM algorithm with the repgenHMM and IGoR tools. The analysis of shared clonotypes was done with the tcR package in R, with sharing normalized by the product of cloneset sizes. To study raw recombination without the effects of thymic and clonal selection, out-of-frame nonproductive sequences were analyzed. In TCRdb, the public reads were trimmed at Q25 with fastp and aligned with MiXCR, with productive beta chains retained. Every entry covers one CDR3 protein and lists the most common genes and DNA from its rows. The authors' filters were not applied to this entry. The sample table contains approximately 260,000 distinct CDR3 sequences; only one count was recorded for 6.5% to 9.5% of them. The biggest ten clones account for about 3% of the sample.

The germline V and J ends show losses of 2 bases and 8 bases respectively, and no gene match explains 13 bases of the junction. Taken from cysteine to phenylalanine, the CDR3 has 17 residues. The entry retains the CDR3 DNA only, 51 bases that are in frame from base 1. The germline V gene sets CDR1 to LGHNA and CDR2 to YSLEER. Every donor in the study was a healthy Caucasian. The twin cohort consisted of three pairs of female monozygotic twins, all aged about 18 to 29 years. Positive isolation kits from Invitrogen were used to isolate the CD4+ and CD8+ T cell populations. These data are also associated with another study on yellow fever vaccine responses in identical twins. Reported in the second study: According to the authors, in identical twins the way T cells responded to vaccination appeared partly convergent and partly personalized. The study precisely tracked vaccine-responding T cell clones in identical twins.

In this chain, TRBV4-3 is recombined with TRBJ2-1; TRBD2 matches 9 bases in the middle. This receptor was taken from a woman aged 18-30 years in good health. Material: CD8+ T cells sorted from blood. The CDR3 is CASSQRPTSGGGDEQFF. The DNA sequence is given as TGCGCCAGCAGCCAAAGACCGACTAGCGGAGGGGGGGATGAGCAGTTCTTC.